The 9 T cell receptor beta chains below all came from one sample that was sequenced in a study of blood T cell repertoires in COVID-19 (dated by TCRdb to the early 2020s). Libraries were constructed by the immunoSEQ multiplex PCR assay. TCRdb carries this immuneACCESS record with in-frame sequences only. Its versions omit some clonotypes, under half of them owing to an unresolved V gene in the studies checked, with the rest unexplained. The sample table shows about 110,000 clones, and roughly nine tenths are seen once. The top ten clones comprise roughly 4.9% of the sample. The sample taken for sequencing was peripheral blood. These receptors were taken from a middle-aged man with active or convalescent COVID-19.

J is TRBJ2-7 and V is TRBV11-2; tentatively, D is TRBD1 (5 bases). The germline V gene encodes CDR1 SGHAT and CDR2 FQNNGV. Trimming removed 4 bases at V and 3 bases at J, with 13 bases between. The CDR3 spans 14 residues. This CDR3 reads CASSSSGQDYEQYF. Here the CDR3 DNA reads TGTGCCAGCAGCTCGTCAGGACAAGACTACGAGCAGTACTTC.

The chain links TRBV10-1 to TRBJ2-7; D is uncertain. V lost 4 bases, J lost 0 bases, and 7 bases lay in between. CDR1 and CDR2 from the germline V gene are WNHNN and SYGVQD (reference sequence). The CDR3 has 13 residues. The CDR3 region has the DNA TGCGCCAGCAGTGCCGGAGTCTCCTACGAGCAGTACTTC. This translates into CASSAGVSYEQYF.

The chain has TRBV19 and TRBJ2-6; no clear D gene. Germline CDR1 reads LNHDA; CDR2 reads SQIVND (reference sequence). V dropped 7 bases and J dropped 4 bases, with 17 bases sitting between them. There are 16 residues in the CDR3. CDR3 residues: CASTPPGVSGANVLTF. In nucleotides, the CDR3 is TGTGCCAGTACCCCCCCCGGAGTTTCCGGGGCCAACGTCCTGACTTTC.

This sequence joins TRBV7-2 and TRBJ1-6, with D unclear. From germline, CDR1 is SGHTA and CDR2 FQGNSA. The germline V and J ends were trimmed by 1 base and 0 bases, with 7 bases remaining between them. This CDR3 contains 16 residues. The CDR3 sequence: CASSLGGSSYNSPLHF. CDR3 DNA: TGTGCCAGCAGCTTAGGAGGGAGCTCCTATAATTCACCCCTCCACTTT.

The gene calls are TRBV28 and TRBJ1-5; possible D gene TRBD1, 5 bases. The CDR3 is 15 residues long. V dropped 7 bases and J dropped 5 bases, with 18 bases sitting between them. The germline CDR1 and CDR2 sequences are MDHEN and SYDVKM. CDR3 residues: CASTPGGGGYQPQHF. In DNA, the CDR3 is TGTGCCAGCACCCCGGGCGGGGGTGGATATCAGCCCCAGCATTTT.

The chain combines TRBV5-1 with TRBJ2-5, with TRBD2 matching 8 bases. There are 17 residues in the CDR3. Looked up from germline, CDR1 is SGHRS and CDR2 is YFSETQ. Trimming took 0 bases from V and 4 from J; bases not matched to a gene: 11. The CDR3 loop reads CASSLGLVLAVPETQYF. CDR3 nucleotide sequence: TGCGCCAGCAGCTTGGGATTGGTACTAGCGGTCCCAGAGACCCAGTACTTC.

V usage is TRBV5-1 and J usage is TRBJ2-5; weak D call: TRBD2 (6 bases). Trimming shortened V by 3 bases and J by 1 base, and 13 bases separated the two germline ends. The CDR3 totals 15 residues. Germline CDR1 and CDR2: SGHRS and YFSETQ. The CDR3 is CASSSRTGVQETQYF. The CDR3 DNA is TGCGCCAGCAGCTCCAGGACGGGGGTCCAAGAGACCCAGTACTTC.

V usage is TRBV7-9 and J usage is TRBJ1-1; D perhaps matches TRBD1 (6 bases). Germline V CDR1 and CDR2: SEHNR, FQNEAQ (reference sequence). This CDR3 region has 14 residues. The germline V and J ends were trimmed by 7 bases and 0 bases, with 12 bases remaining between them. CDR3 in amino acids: CASTSGVLNTEAFF. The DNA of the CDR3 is TGTGCCAGCACCTCAGGGGTTTTGAACACTGAAGCTTTCTTT.

Here the CDR3 DNA reads TGTGCCAGCAGCATTGACAGGGGAACGTCCTACGAGCAGTACTTC. This codes for CASSIDRGTSYEQYF. The chain recombines TRBV11-2 with TRBJ2-7, with 8 positions matching TRBD1. Trimming at V came to 5 bases and at J to 1 base, leaving 7 bases not matched to a gene. The CDR3 is 15 amino acids. Germline V CDR1 and CDR2: SGHAT, FQNNGV.